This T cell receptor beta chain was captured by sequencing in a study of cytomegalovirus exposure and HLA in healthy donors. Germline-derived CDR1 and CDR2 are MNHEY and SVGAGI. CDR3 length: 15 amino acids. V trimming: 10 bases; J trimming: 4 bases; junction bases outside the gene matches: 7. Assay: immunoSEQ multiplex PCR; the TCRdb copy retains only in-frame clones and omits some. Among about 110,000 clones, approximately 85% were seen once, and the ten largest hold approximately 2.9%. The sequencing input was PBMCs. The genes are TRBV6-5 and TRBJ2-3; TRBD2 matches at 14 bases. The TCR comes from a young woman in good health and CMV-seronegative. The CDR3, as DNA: TGTGCCACGGGTCTGACTAGCGGGGGGGCAGATACGCAGTATTTT. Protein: CATGLTSGGADTQYF.